Listed below are T cell receptor beta chains from one sample, sequenced in a study of vaccination effects on CD4 cells after COVID-19. Method: immunoSEQ multiplex PCR; TCRdb's copy keeps in-frame clones and lacks some. The sample records around 46,000 clones, roughly four fifths being singletons. Their recognized antigens are unknown. The source material was CD4+ T cells from PBMCs cultured with a peptide pool, sampled before COVID-19 vaccination. The receptor source for this set is a human donor who had a prior SARS-CoV-2 infection. The conserved cysteine and the conserved F or W are not part of the CDR3 here. Each record gives: clone size, V gene, J gene, CDR3 protein. Size is omitted from some rows. Given values are once, few, many or a class for expanded clones.

clone size: NA; V gene: TRBV7-2; J gene: TRBJ2-3; CDR3 protein: ASSLYRGVDTQY
clone size: NA; V gene: TRBV29-1; J gene: TRBJ2-5; CDR3 protein: SVARLAGQETQY
clone size: few; V gene: TRBV5-4; J gene: TRBJ2-2; CDR3 protein: ASSPAGAAAGELF
clone size: NA; V gene: TRBV19; J gene: TRBJ2-7; CDR3 protein: ASSALGTVTYEQY
clone size: NA; V gene: TRBV5-1; J gene: TRBJ2-5; CDR3 protein: ASKPGSGAQETQY
clone size: NA; V gene: TRBV5-6; J gene: TRBJ1-4; CDR3 protein: ASSLGGLWGTNEKLF
clone size: NA; V gene: TRBV4-1; J gene: TRBJ2-1; CDR3 protein: ASSRIVGPGNNEQF
clone size: NA; V gene: TRBV9; J gene: TRBJ2-7; CDR3 protein: ASSATVQGYEQY
clone size: NA; V gene: TRBV5-5; J gene: TRBJ1-2; CDR3 protein: ASSMGQATLYGYT
clone size: once; V gene: TRBV5-1; J gene: TRBJ1-2; CDR3 protein: ASSLDFGTGAPGYT
clone size: few; V gene: TRBV6-5; J gene: TRBJ2-3; CDR3 protein: ASRGPAMDTQY
clone size: once; V gene: TRBV3-1/TRBV3-2; J gene: TRBJ1-2; CDR3 protein: ASSQGGRDYGYT
clone size: NA; V gene: TRBV4-2; J gene: TRBJ1-5; CDR3 protein: ASSQEAGGVNQPQH
clone size: NA; V gene: TRBV19; J gene: TRBJ1-5; CDR3 protein: ASSIFHAQTPQH
clone size: NA; V gene: TRBV12-5; J gene: TRBJ2-2; CDR3 protein: ASGLGLQNTGELF
clone size: NA; V gene: TRBV4-3; J gene: TRBJ2-3; CDR3 protein: ASSRSMTGTGETDTQY
clone size: NA; V gene: TRBV5-6; J gene: TRBJ2-5; CDR3 protein: ASSPWDTLVTQY
clone size: NA; V gene: TRBV27; J gene: TRBJ1-5; CDR3 protein: ASSALQGFGQPQH
clone size: NA; V gene: TRBV5-1; J gene: TRBJ2-2; CDR3 protein: ATRPQSQNTGELF
clone size: NA; V gene: TRBV18; J gene: TRBJ1-2; CDR3 protein: ASSPPGRTWGYT
clone size: NA; V gene: TRBV25-1; J gene: TRBJ2-1; CDR3 protein: ASRDYVFNEQF
clone size: few; V gene: TRBV5-1; J gene: TRBJ2-5; CDR3 protein: ASSLEGVRTYQETQY
clone size: NA; V gene: TRBV27; J gene: TRBJ1-2; CDR3 protein: ASGPTGGRSYGYT
clone size: few; V gene: TRBV5-4; J gene: TRBJ2-3; CDR3 protein: ASSSREISSTDTQY
clone size: few; V gene: TRBV9; J gene: TRBJ1-2; CDR3 protein: ASSPWREHGYT
clone size: once; V gene: TRBV5-1; J gene: TRBJ2-2; CDR3 protein: ASSPGTGNTGELF
clone size: NA; V gene: TRBV29-1; J gene: TRBJ1-2; CDR3 protein: SVDLGYRTGVTYGYT
clone size: NA; V gene: TRBV18; J gene: TRBJ1-3; CDR3 protein: ASSPLTRQAGNTIY
clone size: NA; V gene: TRBV6-5; J gene: TRBJ1-1; CDR3 protein: ASSSRTVSNTEAF
clone size: once; V gene: TRBV15; J gene: TRBJ2-2; CDR3 protein: ATSRGQGWTGELF
clone size: NA; V gene: TRBV9; J gene: TRBJ2-3; CDR3 protein: ASSVVGQGATDTQY
clone size: NA; V gene: TRBV19; J gene: TRBJ2-1; CDR3 protein: ASSITRDSQQF